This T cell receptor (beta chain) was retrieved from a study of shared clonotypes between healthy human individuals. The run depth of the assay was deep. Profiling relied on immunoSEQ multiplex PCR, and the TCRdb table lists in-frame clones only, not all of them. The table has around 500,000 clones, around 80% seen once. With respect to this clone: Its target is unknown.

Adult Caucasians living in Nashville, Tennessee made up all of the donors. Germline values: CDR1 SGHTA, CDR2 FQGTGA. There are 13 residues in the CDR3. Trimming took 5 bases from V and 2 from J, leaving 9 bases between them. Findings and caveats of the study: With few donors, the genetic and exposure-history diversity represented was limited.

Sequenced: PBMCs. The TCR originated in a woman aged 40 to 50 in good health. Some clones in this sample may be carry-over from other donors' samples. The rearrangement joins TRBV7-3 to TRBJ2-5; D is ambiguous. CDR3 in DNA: TGTGCCAGCAGCCCTTCGAAACAAGAGACCCAGTACTTC. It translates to CASSPSKQETQYF.